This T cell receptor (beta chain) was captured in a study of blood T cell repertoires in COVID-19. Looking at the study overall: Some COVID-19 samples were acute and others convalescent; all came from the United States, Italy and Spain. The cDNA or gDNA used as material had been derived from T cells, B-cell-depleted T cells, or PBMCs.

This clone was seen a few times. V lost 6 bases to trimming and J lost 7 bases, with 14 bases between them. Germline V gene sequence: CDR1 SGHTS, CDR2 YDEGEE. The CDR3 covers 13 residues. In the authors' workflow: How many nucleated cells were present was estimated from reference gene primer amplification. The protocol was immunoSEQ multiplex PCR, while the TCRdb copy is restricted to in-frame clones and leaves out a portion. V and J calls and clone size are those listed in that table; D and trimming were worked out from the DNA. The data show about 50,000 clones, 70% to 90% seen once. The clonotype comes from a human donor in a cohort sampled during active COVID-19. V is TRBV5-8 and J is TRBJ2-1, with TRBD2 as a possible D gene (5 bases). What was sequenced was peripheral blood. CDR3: CASTLGSGNEQFF. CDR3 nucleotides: TGTGCCAGCACCCTAGGATCGGGGAATGAGCAGTTCTTC.